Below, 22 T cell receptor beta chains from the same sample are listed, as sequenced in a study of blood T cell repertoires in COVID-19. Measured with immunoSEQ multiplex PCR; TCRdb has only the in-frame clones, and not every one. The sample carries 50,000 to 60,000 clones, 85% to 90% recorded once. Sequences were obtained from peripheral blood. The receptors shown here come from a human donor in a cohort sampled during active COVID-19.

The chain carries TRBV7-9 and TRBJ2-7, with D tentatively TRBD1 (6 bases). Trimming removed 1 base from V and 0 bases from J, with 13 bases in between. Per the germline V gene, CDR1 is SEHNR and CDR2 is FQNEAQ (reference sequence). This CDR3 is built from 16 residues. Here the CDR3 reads CASSLVGAGSSYEQYV. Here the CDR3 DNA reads TGTGCCAGCAGCTTAGTGGGGGCAGGGAGCTCCTACGAGCAGTACGTC.

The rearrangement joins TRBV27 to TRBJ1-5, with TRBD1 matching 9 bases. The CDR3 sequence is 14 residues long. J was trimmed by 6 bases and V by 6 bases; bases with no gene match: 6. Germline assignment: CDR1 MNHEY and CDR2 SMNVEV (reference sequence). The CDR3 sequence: CASRRQGESQPQHF. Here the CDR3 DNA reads TGTGCCAGCAGGCGACAGGGGGAAAGTCAGCCCCAGCATTTT.

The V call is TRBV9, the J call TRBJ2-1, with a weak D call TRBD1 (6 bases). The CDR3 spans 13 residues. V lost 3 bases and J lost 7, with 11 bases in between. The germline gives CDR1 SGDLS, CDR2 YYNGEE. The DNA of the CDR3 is TGTGCCAGCAGCGGGGGGCCTCTGAATGAGCAGTTCTTC. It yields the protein CASSGGPLNEQFF.

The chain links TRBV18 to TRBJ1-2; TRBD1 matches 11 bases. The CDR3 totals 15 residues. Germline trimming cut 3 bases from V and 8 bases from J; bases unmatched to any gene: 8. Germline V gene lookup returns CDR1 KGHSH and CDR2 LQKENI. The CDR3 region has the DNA TGTGCCAGCTCACCTTACGGACAGGGGGCGGAGGGCTACACCTTC. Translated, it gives CASSPYGQGAEGYTF.

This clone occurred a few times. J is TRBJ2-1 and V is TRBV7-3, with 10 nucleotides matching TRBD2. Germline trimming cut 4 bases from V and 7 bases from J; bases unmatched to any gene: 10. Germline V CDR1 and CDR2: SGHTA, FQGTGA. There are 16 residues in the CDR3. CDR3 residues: CASSSRSSGSRNEQFF. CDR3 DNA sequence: TGTGCCAGCAGCTCCCGATCTAGCGGGAGTCGAAATGAGCAGTTCTTC. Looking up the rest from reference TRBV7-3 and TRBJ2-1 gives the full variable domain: GAGVSQTPSNKVTEKGKYVELRCDPISGHTALYWYRQSLGQGPEFLIYFQGTGAADDSGLPNDRFFAVRPEGSVSTLKIQRTERGDSAVYLCASSSRSSGSRNEQFFGPGTRLTVL.

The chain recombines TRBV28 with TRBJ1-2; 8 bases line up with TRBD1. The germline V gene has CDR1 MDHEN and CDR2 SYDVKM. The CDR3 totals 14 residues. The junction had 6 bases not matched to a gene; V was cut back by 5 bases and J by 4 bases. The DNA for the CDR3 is TGTGCCAGCAGTCCGACAGGGGAACCCTATGGCTACACCTTC. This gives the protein CASSPTGEPYGYTF.

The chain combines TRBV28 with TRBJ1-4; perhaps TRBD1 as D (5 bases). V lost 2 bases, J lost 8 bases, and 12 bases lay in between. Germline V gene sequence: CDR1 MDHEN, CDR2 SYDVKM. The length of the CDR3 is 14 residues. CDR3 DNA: TGTGCCAGCAGTTTAAGGCAGGGAGGAGAAAAACTGTTTTTT. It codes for CASSLRQGGEKLFF.

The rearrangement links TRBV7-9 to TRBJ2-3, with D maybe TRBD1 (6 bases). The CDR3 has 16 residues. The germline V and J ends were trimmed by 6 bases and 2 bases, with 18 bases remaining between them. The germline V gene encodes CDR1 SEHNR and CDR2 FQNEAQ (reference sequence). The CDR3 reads CASRSTLRTDTDTQYF. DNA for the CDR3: TGTGCCAGCAGATCTACGCTTAGGACAGACACAGATACGCAGTATTTT.

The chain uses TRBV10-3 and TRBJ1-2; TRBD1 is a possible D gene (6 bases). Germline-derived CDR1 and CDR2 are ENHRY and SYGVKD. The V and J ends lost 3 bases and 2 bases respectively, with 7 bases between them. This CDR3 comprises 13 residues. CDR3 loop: CAISDGQNYGYTF. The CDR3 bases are TGTGCCATCAGTGATGGACAGAACTATGGCTACACCTTC.

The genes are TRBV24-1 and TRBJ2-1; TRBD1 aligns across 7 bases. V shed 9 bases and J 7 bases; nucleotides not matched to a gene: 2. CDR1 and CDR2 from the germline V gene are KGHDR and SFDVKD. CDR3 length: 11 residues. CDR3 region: CATGQVNEQFF. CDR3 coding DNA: TGTGCCACCGGACAGGTTAATGAGCAGTTCTTC.

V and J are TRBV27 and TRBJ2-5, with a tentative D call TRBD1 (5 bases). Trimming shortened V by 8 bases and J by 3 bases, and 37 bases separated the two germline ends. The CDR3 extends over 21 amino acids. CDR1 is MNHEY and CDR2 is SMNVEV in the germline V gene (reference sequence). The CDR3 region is CASHSVPPFITRATEEETQYF. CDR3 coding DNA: TGTGCCAGCCACTCAGTACCCCCATTTATCACACGCGCGACAGAAGAAGAGACCCAGTACTTC.

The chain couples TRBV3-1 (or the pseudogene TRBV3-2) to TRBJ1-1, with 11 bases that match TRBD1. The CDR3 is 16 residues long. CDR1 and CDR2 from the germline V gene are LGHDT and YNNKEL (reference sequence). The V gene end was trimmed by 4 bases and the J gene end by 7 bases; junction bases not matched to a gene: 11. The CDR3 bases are TGTGCCAGCAGCCTAGGACAGGGGGCTAAAGGAGTTGAAGCTTTCTTT. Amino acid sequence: CASSLGQGAKGVEAFF.

Here the CDR3 reads CASRWGQAEAFF. The DNA of the CDR3 is TGTGCCAGCAGGTGGGGGCAGGCTGAAGCTTTCTTT. The chain carries TRBV3-1 (or the pseudogene TRBV3-2) and TRBJ1-1; D is possibly TRBD1 (6 bases). Germline CDR1 and CDR2: LGHDT and YNNKEL (reference sequence). With 6 bases removed from V and 6 bases from J, the gap between germline ends came to 11 bases. The CDR3 is 12 residues long.

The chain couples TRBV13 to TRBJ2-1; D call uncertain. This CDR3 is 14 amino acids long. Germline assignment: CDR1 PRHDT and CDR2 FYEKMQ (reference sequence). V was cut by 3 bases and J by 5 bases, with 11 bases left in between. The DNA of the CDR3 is TGTGCCAGCAGCTTGGCGGTACACGACAATGAGCAGTTCTTC. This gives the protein CASSLAVHDNEQFF.

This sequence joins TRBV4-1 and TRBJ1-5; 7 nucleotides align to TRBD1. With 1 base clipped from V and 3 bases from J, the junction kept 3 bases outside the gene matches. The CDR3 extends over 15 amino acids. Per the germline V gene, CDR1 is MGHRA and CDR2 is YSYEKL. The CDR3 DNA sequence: TGCGCCAGCAGCCAAGCGGGACAGCTCAATCAGCCCCAGCATTTT. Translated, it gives CASSQAGQLNQPQHF.

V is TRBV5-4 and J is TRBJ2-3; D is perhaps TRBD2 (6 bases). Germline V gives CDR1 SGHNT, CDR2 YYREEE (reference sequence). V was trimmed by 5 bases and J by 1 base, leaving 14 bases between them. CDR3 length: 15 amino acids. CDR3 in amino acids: CASRHGGGGTDTQYF. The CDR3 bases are TGTGCCAGCAGGCACGGTGGAGGGGGCACAGATACGCAGTATTTT.

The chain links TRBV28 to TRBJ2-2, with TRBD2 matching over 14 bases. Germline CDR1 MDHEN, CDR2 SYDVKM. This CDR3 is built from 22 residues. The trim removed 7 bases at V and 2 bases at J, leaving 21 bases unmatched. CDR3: CASTHAPIYGTSGGRNTGELFF. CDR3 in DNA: TGTGCCAGCACCCACGCCCCTATTTACGGGACTAGCGGGGGCCGCAACACCGGGGAGCTGTTTTTT.

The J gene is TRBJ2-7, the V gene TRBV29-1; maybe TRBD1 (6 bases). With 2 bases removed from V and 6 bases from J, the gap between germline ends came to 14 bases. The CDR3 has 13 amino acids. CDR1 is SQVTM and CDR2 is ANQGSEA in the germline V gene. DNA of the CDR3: TGCAGCGTTGAATTTGGGACATCCCCCGAGCAGTACTTC. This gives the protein CSVEFGTSPEQYF.

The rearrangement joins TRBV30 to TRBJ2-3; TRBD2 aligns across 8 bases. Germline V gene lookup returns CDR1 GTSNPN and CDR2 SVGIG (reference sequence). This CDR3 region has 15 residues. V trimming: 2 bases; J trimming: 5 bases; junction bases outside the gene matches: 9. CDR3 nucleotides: TGTGCCTGGAGTTTAGCGGGGAGGAGGATAGATACGCAGTATTTT. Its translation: CAWSLAGRRIDTQYF.

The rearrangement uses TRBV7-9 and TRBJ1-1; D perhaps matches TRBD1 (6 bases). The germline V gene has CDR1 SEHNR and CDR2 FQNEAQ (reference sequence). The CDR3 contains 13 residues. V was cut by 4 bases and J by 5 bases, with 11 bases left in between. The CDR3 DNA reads TGTGCCAGCAGCTATCTAGGGGGTACTGAAGCTTTCTTT. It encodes CASSYLGGTEAFF.

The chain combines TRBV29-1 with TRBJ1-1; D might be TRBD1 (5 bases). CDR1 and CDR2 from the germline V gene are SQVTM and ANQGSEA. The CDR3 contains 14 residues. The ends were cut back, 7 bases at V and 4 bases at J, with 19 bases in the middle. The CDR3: CSAAGGVLSTEAFF. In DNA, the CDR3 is TGCAGCGCGGCGGGGGGGGTTTTATCCACTGAAGCTTTCTTT.

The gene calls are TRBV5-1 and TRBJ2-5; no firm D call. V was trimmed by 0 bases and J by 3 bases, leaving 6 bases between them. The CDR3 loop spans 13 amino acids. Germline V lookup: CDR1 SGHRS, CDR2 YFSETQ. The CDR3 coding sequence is TGCGCCAGCAGCTTGGCCTCTGAAGAGACCCAGTACTTC. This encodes CASSLASEETQYF. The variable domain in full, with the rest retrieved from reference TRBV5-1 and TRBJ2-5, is KAGVTQTPRYLIKTRGQQVTLSCSPISGHRSVSWYQQTPGQGLQFLFEYFSETQRNKGNFPGRFSGRQFSNSRSEMNVSTLELGDSALYLCASSLASEETQYFGPGTRLLVL.